The rows below give T cell receptor beta chains drawn from one sample of a study of identical twins. In TCRdb, the 5' RACE reads were re-called with MiXCR into one record per CDR3 protein. The table has about 160,000 distinct CDR3 sequences, under 4.5% seen once. Material for sequencing was memory T cells sorted from blood. The receptor source for this set is a man between 18 and 35 years old in good health. Each CDR3 is given with its conserved first and last residue. The D gene is left open where the match is weak. Clone size, where shown, is once, few, many, or a class for clones that have expanded.

>few|TRBJ2-1|TRBV18|-|15
TGTGCCAGCTCACCACGGGAGAGCTCCTACAATGAGCAGTTCTTC
CASSPRESSYNEQFF
>many|TRBJ1-4|TRBV12-3/TRBV12-4|-|14
TGTGCCAGCAGTAGGCCCTCGGGGGGCGAAAAACTGTTTTTT
CASSRPSGGEKLFF
>many|TRBJ1-1|TRBV11-2|TRBD1|13
TGTGCCAGCAGCTTTATGGGACAGCCCGAAGCTTTCTTT
CASSFMGQPEAFF
>many|TRBJ2-3|TRBV20-1|-|12
TGCAGTGCTAGAGTAAGGGACTTCGCTACGTATTTT
CSARVRDFATYF
>many|TRBJ1-5|TRBV6-1|-|18
TGTGCCAGCAGTGAAGCGCGAGAAGAGGGGAGAAAAAATCAGCCCCAGCATTTT
CASSEAREEGRKNQPQHF
>many|TRBJ1-5|TRBV6-1|TRBD1|15
TGTGCCAGCAGTATCCAGGGGGCTGGGAATCAGCCCCAGCATTTT
CASSIQGAGNQPQHF
>many|TRBJ2-5|TRBV12-3/TRBV12-4|TRBD2|18
TGTGCCAGCAGTTCGACTAGCGGGAGAATTTCTTTCTGGGAGACCCAGTACTTC
CASSSTSGRISFWETQYF
>many|TRBJ2-7|TRBV9|-|12
TGTGCCAGCAGCGCCCAGGAGGGCGAGCAGTACTTC
CASSAQEGEQYF
>many|TRBJ2-5|TRBV5-1|TRBD1|14
TGCGCCAGCAGCTTGGGGGACAGTCAAGAGACCCAGTACTTC
CASSLGDSQETQYF
>-|TRBJ1-2|TRBV12-3/TRBV12-4|-|20
TGTGCCAGCAGTTTACTGTTGGGGCTCACCCCACCGACAGGACCCCATGGCTACACCTTC
CASSLLLGLTPPTGPHGYTF
>few|TRBJ1-1|TRBV6-2/TRBV6-3|TRBD1|15
TGTGCCAGCAGTTACTCAAAACGCATGGGACAGGAAGCTTTCTTT
CASSYSKRMGQEAFF
>many|TRBJ2-3|TRBV20-1|-|12
TGCAGTGCTAGTGGCGGCACAGATACGCAGTATTTT
CSASGGTDTQYF
>many|TRBJ2-2|TRBV15|-|16
TGTGCCACCAGCAGAGATAAGGGGCTAGGGACCGGGGAGCTGTTTTTT
CATSRDKGLGTGELFF
>few|TRBJ1-1|TRBV12-3/TRBV12-4|-|13
TGTGCCAGCAGTTTAACGAAGAACACTGAAGCTTTCTTT
CASSLTKNTEAFF
>many|TRBJ1-5|TRBV29-1|-|15
TGCAGCGTTGATAGTGTGGTCGCCCCGGGCCAGCCCCAGCATTTT
CSVDSVVAPGQPQHF
>many|TRBJ2-3|TRBV29-1|TRBD2|16
TGCAGCGTTGAAAGTTTGGCTAGCGGGTCGACAGATACGCAGTATTTT
CSVESLASGSTDTQYF
>many|TRBJ2-1|TRBV11-3|-|14
TGTGCCAGCAGCCCGGGCGGGTCCTACAATGAGCAGTTCTTC
CASSPGGSYNEQFF
>many|TRBJ2-1|TRBV20-1|-|11
TGCTCCTCCTACTTGGTGAATGAGCAGTTCTTC
CSSYLVNEQFF
>many|TRBJ2-7|TRBV20-1|-|12
TGCAGTGCTAGATCTGGGCAGTCCGAGCAGTACTTC
CSARSGQSEQYF
>many|TRBJ1-2|TRBV12-3/TRBV12-4|-|14
TGTGCCAGCGCGGGGAAAAGGAGCCTATATGGCTACACCTTC
CASAGKRSLYGYTF
>many|TRBJ2-1|TRBV4-1|TRBD2|14
TGCGCCAGCAGCCAAGGTGGTGGCGGGAGGGCCGCGTTCTTC
CASSQGGGGRAAFF
>many|TRBJ2-1|TRBV20-1|TRBD2|17
TGCAGTGCTAGAGATCTTAGCGGGAGTCGTACCTACAATGAGCAGTTCTTC
CSARDLSGSRTYNEQFF
>many|TRBJ1-1|TRBV12-3/TRBV12-4|-|13
TGTGCCAGCAGTTTCCGGACCGCCTTAGAAGCTTTCTTT
CASSFRTALEAFF
>many|TRBJ1-1|TRBV6-5|-|17
TGTGCCAGCAGTTACAGGAGGGTCGGACTCATTAACACTGAAGCTTTCTTT
CASSYRRVGLINTEAFF
>many|TRBJ2-7|TRBV10-3|-|12
TGTGCCATCAGTACAGGGGCGGGGGAGCAGTACTTC
CAISTGAGEQYF
>many|TRBJ1-4|TRBV12-3/TRBV12-4|-|14
TGTGCCAGCAAACCAGAAGGCTCAGTCGGAAAACTGTTTTTT
CASKPEGSVGKLFF
>many|TRBJ2-6|TRBV29-1|TRBD1|17
TGCAGCGTCGGACAGGGGGCACGAATCTCTGGGGCCAACGTCCTGACTTTC
CSVGQGARISGANVLTF
>-|TRBJ2-5|TRBV7-6|-|16
TGTGCCAGCAGCCCCCAGCTAGCGAAGCCTCAAGAGACCCAGTACTTC
CASSPQLAKPQETQYF
>many|TRBJ2-1|TRBV6-2/TRBV6-3|TRBD2|13
TGTGCCAGCAGTTTTACTAGCGTGAATGAGCAGTTCTTC
CASSFTSVNEQFF
>-|TRBJ2-1|TRBV19|-|12
TGTGCCAGTTCGGACGGTTACAATGAGCAGTTCTTC
CASSDGYNEQFF
>many|TRBJ2-5|TRBV11-2|-|15
TGTGCCAGCAGTATCACCCGCGGCGGACAAGAGACCCAGTACTTC
CASSITRGGQETQYF
>many|TRBJ1-1|TRBV12-3/TRBV12-4|-|13
TGTGCCAGCAGTTTTGAGGGCAAGACTGAAGCTTTCTTT
CASSFEGKTEAFF
>many|TRBJ2-7|TRBV7-6|TRBD2|14
TGTGCCAGCACCCAACTAGCGGGAGGTTGGGAGCAGTACTTC
CASTQLAGGWEQYF
>many|TRBJ2-5|TRBV3-1|-|14
TGTGCCAGCAGCAAATGGGACGGACAAGAGACCCAGTACTTC
CASSKWDGQETQYF
>many|TRBJ2-1|TRBV5-1|TRBD2|15
TGCGCCAGCAGCTTGGCGACTAGCGGGAGGGATGAGCAGTTCTTC
CASSLATSGRDEQFF
>many|TRBJ2-1|TRBV4-3|-|15
TGCGCCAGCAGTAGGTATGGCGGGAACTACAATGAGCAGTTCTTC
CASSRYGGNYNEQFF
>many|TRBJ2-1|TRBV28|-|11
TGTGCCAGCAGTTTATACAATGAGCAGTTCTTC
CASSLYNEQFF
>many|TRBJ2-2|TRBV5-1|-|15
TGCGCCAGCAGCCCTGGGACCTCGGTCACCGGGGAGCTGTTTTTT
CASSPGTSVTGELFF
>many|TRBJ2-4|TRBV5-1|-|15
TGCGCCAGCAGCTCTTCTCCGGGGGGCGAAAACATTCAGTACTTC
CASSSSPGGENIQYF
>many|TRBJ2-3|TRBV7-2|TRBD2|15
TGTGCCAGCAGCCGAAGGACTAGCCTCACAGATACGCAGTATTTT
CASSRRTSLTDTQYF
>few|TRBJ1-2|TRBV7-8|-|13
TGTGCCAGCAGCTTATACAGGTTGGATGGCTACACCTTC
CASSLYRLDGYTF